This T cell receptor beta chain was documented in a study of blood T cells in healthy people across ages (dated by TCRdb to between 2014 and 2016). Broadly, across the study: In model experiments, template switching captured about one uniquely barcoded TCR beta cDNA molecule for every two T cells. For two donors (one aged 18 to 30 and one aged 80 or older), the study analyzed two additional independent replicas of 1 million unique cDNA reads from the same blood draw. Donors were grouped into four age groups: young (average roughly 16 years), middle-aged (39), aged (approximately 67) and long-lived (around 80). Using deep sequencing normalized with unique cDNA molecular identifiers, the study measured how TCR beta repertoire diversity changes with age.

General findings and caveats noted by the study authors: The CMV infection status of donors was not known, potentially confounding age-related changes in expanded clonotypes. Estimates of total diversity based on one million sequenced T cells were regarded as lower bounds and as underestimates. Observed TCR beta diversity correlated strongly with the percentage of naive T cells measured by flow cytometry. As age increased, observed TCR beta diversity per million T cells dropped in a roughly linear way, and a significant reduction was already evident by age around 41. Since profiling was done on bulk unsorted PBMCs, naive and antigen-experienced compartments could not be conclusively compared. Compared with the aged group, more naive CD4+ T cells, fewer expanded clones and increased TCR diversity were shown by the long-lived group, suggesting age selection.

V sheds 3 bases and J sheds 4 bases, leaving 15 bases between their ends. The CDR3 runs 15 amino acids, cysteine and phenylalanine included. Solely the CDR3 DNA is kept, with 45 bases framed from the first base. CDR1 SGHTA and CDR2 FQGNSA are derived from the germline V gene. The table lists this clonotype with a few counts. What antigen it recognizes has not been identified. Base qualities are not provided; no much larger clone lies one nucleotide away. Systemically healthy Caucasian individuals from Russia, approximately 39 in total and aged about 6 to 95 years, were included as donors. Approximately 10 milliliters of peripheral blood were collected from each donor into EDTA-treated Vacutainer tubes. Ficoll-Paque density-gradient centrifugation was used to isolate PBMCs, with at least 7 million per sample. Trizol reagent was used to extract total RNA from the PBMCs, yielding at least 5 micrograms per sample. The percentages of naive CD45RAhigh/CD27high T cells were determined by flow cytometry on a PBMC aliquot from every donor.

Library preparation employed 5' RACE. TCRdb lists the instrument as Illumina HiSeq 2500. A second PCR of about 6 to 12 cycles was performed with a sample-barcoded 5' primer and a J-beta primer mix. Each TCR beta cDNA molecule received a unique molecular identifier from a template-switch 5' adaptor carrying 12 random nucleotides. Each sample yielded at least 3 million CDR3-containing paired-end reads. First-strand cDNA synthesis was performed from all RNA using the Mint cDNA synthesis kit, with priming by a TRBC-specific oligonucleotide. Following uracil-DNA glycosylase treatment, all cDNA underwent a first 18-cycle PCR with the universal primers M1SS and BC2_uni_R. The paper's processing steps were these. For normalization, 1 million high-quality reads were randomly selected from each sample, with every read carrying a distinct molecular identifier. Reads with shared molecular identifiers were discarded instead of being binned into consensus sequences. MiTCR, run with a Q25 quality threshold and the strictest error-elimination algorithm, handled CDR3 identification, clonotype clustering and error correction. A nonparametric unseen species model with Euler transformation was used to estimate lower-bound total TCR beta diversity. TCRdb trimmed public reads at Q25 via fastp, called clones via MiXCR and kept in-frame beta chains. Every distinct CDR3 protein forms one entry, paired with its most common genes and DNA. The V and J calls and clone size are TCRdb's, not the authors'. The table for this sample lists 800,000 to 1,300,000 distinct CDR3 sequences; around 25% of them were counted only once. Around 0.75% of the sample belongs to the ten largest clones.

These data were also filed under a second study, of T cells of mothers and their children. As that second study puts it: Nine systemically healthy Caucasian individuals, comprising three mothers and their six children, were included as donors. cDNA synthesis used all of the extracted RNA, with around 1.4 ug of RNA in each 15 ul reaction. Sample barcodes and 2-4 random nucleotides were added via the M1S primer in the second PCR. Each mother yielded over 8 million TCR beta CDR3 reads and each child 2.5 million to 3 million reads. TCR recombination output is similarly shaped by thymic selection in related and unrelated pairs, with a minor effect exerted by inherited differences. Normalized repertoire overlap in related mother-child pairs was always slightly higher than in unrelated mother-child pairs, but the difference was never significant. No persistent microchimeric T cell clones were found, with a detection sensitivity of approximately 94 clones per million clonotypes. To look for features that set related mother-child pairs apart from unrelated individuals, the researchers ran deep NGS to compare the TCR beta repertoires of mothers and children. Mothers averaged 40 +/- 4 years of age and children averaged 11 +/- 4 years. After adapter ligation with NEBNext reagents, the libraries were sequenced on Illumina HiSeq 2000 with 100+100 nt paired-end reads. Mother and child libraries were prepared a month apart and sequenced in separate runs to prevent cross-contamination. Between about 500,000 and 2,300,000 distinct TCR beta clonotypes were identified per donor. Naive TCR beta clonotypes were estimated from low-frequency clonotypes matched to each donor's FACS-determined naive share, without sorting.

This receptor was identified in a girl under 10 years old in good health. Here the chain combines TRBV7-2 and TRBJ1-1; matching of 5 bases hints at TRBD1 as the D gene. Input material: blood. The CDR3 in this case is CASSLSPIRGTEAFF. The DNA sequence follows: TGTGCCAGCAGCTTGTCTCCTATAAGGGGCACTGAAGCTTTCTTT.